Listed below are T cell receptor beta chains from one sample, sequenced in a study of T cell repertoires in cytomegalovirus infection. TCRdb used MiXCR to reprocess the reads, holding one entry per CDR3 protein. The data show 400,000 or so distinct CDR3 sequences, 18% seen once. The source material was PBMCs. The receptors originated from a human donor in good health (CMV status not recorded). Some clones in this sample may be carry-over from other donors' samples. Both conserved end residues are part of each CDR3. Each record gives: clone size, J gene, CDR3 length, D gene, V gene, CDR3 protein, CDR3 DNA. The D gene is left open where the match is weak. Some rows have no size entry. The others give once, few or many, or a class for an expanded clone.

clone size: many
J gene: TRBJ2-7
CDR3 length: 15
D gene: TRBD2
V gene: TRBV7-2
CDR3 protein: CASSGGLAGPYEQYF
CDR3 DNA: TGTGCCAGCAGTGGGGGCTTAGCGGGGCCCTACGAGCAGTACTTC

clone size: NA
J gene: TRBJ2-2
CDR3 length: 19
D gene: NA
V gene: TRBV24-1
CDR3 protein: CATSDLSAGSLPSLGELFF
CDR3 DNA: TGTGCCACCAGTGATTTATCGGCCGGGTCCCTGCCGTCACTCGGGGAGCTGTTTTTT

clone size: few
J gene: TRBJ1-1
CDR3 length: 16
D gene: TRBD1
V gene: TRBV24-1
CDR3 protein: CAVLTGGFTMNTEAFF
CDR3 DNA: TGTGCCGTTCTGACAGGGGGCTTCACCATGAACACTGAAGCTTTCTTT

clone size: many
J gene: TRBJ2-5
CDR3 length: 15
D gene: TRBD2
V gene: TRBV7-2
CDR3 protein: CASSLSGGVQETQYF
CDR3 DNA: TGTGCCAGCAGCTTGTCGGGGGGGGTACAAGAGACCCAGTACTTC

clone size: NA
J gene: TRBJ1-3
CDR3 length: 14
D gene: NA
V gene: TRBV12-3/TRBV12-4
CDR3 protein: CASSGGTEGNTIYF
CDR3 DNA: TGTGCCAGCAGTGGCGGGACCGAAGGAAACACCATATATTTT

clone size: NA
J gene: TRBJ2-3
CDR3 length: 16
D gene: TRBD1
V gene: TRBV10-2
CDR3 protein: CASRDRGAVGTDTQYF
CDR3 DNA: TGCGCCAGCAGGGACAGGGGGGCAGTTGGCACAGATACGCAGTATTTT

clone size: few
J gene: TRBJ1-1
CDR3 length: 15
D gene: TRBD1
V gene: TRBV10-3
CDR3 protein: CAISERGQGNTEAFF
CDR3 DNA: TGTGCCATCAGTGAACGTGGACAGGGTAACACTGAAGCTTTCTTT

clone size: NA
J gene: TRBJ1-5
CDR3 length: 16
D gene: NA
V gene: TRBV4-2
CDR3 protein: CASSQVAEVGNQPQHF
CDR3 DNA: TGTGCCAGCAGCCAAGTGGCGGAGGTTGGCAATCAGCCCCAGCATTTT

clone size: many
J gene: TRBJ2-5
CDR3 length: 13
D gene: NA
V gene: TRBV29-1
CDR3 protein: CSVGSLRRETQYF
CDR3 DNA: TGCAGCGTTGGGAGCCTTAGACGAGAGACCCAGTACTTC

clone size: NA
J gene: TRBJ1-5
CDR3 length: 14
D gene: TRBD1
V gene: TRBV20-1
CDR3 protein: CSASDRGSNQPQHF
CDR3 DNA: TGCAGTGCTAGTGACAGGGGTAGCAATCAGCCCCAGCATTTT

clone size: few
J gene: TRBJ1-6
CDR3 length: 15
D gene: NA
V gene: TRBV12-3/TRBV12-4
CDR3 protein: CASSWEGGGNSPLHF
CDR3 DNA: TGTGCCAGCAGTTGGGAGGGGGGGGGTAATTCACCCCTCCACTTT

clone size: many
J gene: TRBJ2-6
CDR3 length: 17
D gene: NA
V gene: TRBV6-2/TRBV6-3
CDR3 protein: CASSYYYSSSGANVLTF
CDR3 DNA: TGTGCCAGCAGTTACTACTACTCGAGCTCTGGGGCCAACGTCCTGACTTTC

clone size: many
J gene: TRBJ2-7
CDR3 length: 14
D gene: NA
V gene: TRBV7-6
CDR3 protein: CASSPVSGPYEQYF
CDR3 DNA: TGTGCCAGCAGCCCAGTATCAGGGCCCTACGAGCAGTACTTC

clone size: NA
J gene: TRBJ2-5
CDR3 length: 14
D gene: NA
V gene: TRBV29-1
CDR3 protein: CSVELTGLEETQYF
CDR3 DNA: TGCAGCGTTGAGCTTACAGGGCTAGAAGAGACCCAGTACTTC

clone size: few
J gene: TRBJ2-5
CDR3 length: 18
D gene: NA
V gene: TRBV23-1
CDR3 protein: CASSLIKLHGTPQETQYF
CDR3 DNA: TGCGCCAGCAGCCTAATTAAATTACACGGCACCCCCCAAGAGACCCAGTACTTC

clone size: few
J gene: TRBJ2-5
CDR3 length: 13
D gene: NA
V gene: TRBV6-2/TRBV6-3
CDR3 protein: CASRQSLQETQYF
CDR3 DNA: TGTGCCAGCAGACAGTCACTTCAAGAGACCCAGTACTTC

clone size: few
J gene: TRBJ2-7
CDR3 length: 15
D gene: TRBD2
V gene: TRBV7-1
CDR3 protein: CASSGWSGGFYEQYF
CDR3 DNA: TGTGCCAGCAGCGGCTGGTCGGGAGGATTCTACGAGCAGTACTTC

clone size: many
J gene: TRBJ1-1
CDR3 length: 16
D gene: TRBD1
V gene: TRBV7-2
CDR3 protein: CASRRTGVRLFTEAFF
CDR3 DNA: TGTGCCAGCAGACGGACAGGGGTCCGTCTGTTCACTGAAGCTTTCTTT

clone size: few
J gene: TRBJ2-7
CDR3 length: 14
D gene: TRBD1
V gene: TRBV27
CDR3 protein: CASSWNRGSYEQYF
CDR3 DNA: TGTGCCAGCAGTTGGAACAGGGGTTCCTACGAGCAGTACTTC

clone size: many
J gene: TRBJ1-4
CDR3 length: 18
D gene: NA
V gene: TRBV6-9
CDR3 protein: CASRYTLSRQDHNEKLFF
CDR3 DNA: TGTGCCAGCAGATACACCCTATCCCGACAGGATCATAATGAAAAACTGTTTTTT

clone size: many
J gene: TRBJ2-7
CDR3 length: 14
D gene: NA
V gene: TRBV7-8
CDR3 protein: CASSQRTGGGGQYF
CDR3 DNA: TGTGCCAGCAGCCAGCGGACCGGAGGAGGAGGGCAGTACTTC

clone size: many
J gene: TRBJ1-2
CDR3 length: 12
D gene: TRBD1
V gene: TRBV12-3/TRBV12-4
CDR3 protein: CASSIGQGRDTF
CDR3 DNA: TGTGCCAGCAGTATAGGACAGGGCCGAGACACCTTC

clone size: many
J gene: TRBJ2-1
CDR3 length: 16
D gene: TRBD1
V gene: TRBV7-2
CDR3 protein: CASSLAGTELYNEQFF
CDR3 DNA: TGTGCCAGCAGCTTAGCGGGGACAGAATTATACAATGAGCAGTTCTTC

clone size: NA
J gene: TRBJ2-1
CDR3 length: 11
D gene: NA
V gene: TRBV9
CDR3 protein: CVPTIQNEQFF
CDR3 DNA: TGTGTTCCGACCATTCAAAATGAGCAGTTCTTC

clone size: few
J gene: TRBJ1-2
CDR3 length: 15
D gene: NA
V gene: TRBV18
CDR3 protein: CASSPFTDENYGYTF
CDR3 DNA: TGTGCCAGCTCACCTTTTACAGATGAAAACTATGGCTACACCTTC

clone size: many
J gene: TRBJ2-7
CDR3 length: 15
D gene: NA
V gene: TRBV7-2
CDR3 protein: CASSHYRVGPHEQYF
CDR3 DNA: TGTGCCAGCAGCCACTACAGGGTAGGGCCGCACGAGCAGTACTTC

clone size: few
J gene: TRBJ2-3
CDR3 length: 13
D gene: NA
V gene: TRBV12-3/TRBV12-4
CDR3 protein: CASSQGWGDTQYF
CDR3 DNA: TGTGCCAGCAGCCAAGGGTGGGGGGATACGCAGTATTTT

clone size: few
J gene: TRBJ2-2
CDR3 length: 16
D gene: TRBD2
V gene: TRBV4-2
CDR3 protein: CASSQDFAGVPGELFF
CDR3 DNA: TGTGCCAGCAGCCAAGACTTCGCGGGAGTGCCCGGGGAGCTGTTTTTT

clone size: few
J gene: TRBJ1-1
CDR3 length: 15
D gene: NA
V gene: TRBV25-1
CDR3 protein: CASSELQGGHTEAFF
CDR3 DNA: TGTGCCAGCAGTGAGTTACAGGGCGGCCACACTGAAGCTTTCTTT

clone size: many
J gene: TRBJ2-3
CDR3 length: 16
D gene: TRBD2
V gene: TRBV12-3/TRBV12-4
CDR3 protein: CASSRLAGAAADTQYF
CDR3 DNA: TGTGCCAGCAGCCGACTAGCGGGAGCCGCTGCAGATACGCAGTATTTT

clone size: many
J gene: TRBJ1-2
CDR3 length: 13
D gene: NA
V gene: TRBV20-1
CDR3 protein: CSARDPSFYGYTF
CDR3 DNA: TGCAGTGCTAGAGATCCCTCTTTCTATGGCTACACCTTC

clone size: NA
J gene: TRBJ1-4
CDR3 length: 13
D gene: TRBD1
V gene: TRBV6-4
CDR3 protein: CASSEQGGEKLFF
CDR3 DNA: TGTGCCAGCAGTGAACAGGGGGGTGAAAAACTGTTTTTT

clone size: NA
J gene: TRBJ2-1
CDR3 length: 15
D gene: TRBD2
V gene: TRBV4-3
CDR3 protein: CASTWTISGNYEQFF
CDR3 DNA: TGCGCCAGCACGTGGACCATTAGCGGGAACTATGAGCAGTTCTTC

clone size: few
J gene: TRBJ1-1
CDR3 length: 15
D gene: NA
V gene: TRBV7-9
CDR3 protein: CASSQNGQPATEAFF
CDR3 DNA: TGTGCCAGCAGCCAGAACGGACAGCCAGCCACTGAAGCTTTCTTT

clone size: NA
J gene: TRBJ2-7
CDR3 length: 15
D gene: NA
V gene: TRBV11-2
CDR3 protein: CASSLDGTYPYEQYF
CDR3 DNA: TGTGCCAGCAGCTTAGATGGGACGTACCCCTACGAGCAGTACTTC

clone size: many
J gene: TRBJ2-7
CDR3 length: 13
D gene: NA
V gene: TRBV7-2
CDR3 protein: CASSLGMGYEQYF
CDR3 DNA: TGTGCCAGCAGCTTAGGTATGGGCTACGAGCAGTACTTC

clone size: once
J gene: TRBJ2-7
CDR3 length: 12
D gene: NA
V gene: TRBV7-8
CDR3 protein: CASSLVGTEQYF
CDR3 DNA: TGTGCCAGCAGCTTAGTGGGGACCGAGCAGTACTTC

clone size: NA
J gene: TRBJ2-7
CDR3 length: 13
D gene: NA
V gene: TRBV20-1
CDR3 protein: CSASSRISYEQYF
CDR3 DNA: TGCAGTGCTAGCAGCCGGATCTCCTACGAGCAGTACTTC

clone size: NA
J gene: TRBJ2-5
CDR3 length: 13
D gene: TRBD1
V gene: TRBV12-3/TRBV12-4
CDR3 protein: CASVGQNQETQYF
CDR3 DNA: TGTGCCAGTGTGGGACAGAACCAAGAGACCCAGTACTTC

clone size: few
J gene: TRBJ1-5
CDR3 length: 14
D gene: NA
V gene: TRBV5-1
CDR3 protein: CASSLDAANQPQHF
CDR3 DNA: TGCGCCAGCAGCTTGGACGCGGCAAATCAGCCCCAGCATTTT

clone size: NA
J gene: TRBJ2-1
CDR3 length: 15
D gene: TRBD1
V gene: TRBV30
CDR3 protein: CAWSATGGPYNEQFF
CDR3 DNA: TGTGCCTGGAGCGCGACAGGGGGTCCTTACAATGAGCAGTTCTTC

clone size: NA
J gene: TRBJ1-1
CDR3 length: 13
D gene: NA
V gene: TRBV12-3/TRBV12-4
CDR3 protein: CASILTANTEAFF
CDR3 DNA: TGTGCCAGCATCCTGACAGCGAACACTGAAGCTTTCTTT

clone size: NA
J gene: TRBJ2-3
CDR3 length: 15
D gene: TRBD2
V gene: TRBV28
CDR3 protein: CASSFGTRYTDTQYF
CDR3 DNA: TGTGCCAGCAGTTTCGGGACTAGGTACACAGATACGCAGTATTTT

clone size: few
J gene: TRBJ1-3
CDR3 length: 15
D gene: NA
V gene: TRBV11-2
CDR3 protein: CASSLEGRQRNTIYF
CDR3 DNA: TGTGCCAGCAGCTTAGAAGGCCGACAGAGAAACACCATATATTTT

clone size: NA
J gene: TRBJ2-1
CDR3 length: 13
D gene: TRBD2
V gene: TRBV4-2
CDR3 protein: CASSLNSGIPQFF
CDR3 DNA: TGTGCCAGCAGCCTAAATAGCGGGATACCGCAGTTCTTC

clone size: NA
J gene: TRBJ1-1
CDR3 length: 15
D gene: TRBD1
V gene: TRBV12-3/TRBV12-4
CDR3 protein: CASSPQGALNTEAFF
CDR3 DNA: TGTGCCAGCAGCCCTCAGGGGGCCCTAAACACTGAAGCTTTCTTT

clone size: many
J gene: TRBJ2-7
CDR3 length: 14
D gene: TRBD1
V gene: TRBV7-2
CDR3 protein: CASSTRTGRYEQYF
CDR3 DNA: TGTGCCAGCAGCACGCGGACAGGGCGCTACGAGCAGTACTTC

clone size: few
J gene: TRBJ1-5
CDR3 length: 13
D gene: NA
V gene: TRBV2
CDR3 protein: CASRGRGGQPQHF
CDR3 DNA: TGTGCCAGCAGGGGGAGGGGAGGCCAGCCCCAGCATTTT

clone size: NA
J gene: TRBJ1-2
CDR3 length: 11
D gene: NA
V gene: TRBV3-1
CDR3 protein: CASSQASGYTF
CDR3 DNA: TGTGCCAGCAGCCAAGCCAGTGGCTACACCTTC

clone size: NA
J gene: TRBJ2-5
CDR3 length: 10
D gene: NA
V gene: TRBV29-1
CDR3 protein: CSVEIETQYF
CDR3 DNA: TGCAGCGTTGAGATAGAGACCCAGTACTTC

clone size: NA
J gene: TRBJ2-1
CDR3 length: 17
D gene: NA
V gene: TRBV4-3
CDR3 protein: CASSQDLLGISTMGAIF
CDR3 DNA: TGCGCCAGCAGCCAAGATCTTCTAGGGATATCTACAATGGGGGCGATCTTC

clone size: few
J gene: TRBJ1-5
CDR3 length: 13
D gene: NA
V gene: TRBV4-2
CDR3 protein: CASSQDGGQPQHF
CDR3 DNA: TGTGCCAGCAGCCAAGATGGGGGTCAGCCCCAGCATTTT

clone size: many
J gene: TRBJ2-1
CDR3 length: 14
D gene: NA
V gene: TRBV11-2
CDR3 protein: CASHGASSYNEQFF
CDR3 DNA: TGTGCCAGTCATGGGGCGAGCTCCTACAATGAGCAGTTCTTC

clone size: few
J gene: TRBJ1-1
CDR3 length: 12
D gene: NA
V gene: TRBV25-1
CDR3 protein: CASSASGDEAFF
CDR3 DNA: TGTGCCAGCAGTGCCAGTGGGGACGAAGCTTTCTTT

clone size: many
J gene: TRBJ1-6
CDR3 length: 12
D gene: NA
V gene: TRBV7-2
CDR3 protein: CASSTRGSPLHF
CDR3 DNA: TGTGCCAGCAGCACTAGGGGTTCACCCCTCCACTTT